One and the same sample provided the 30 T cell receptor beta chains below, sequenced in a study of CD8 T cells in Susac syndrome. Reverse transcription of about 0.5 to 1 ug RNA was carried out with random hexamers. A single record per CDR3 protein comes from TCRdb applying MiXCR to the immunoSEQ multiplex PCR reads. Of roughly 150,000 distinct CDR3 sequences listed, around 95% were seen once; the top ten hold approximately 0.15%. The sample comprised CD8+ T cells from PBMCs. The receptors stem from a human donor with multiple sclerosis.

The chain's CDR3 is CASSLHRASYNEQFF. The CDR3 DNA sequence: TGTGCCAGCAGCCTCCACCGGGCTTCCTACAATGAGCAGTTCTTC. This chain links TRBV9 with TRBJ2-1; no definite D call. The germline CDR1 and CDR2 sequences are SGDLS and YYNGEE. V lost 4 bases, J lost 1 base, and 12 bases lay in between. This CDR3 is 15 amino acids long.

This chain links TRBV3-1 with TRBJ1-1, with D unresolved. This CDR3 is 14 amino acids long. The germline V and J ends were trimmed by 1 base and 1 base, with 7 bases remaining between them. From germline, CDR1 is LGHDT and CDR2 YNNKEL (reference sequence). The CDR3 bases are TGTGCCAGCAGCCAAGTTTCAGGGAACACTGAAGCTTTCTTT. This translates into CASSQVSGNTEAFF.

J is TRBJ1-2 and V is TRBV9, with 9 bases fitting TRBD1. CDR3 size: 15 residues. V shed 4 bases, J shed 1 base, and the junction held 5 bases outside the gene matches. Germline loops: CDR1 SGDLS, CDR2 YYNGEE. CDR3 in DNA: TGTGCCAGCAGCTCCGGGACAGGGTTTAACTATGGCTACACCTTC. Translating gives CASSSGTGFNYGYTF.

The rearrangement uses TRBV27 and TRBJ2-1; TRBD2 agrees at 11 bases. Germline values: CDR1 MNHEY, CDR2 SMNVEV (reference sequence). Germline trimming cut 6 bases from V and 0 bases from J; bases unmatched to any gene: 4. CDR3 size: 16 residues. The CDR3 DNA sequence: TGTGCCAGCAGCACCGGACTAGCGGGCTCCTACAATGAGCAGTTCTTC. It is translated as CASSTGLAGSYNEQFF.

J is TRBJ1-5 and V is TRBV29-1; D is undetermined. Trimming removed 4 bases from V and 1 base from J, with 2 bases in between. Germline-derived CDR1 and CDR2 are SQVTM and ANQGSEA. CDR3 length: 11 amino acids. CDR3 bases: TGCAGCGTTGGGAGCAATCAGCCCCAGCATTTT. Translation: CSVGSNQPQHF.

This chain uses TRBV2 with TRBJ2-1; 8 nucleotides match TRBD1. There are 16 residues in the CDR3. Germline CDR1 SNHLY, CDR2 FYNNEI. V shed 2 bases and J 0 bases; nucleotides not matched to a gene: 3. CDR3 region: CASSESGQASYNEQFF. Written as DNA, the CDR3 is TGTGCCAGCAGTGAATCGGGACAGGCCTCCTACAATGAGCAGTTCTTC. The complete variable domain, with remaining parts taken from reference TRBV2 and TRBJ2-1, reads EPEVTQTPSHQVTQMGQEVILRCVPISNHLYFYWYRQILGQKVEFLVSFYNNEISEKSEIFDDQFSVERPDGSNFTLKIRSTKLEDSAMYFCASSESGQASYNEQFFGPGTRLTVL.

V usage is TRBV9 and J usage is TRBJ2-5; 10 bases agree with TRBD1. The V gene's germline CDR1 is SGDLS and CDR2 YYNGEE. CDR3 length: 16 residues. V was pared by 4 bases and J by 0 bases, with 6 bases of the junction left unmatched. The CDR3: CASSTGQGGNQETQYF. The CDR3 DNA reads TGTGCCAGCAGCACCGGACAGGGGGGGAACCAAGAGACCCAGTACTTC.

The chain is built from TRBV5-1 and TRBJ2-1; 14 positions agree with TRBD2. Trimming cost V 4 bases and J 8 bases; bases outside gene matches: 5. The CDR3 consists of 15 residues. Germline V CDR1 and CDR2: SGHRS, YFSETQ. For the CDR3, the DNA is TGCGCCAGCAGCCACGGGACTAGCGGGGGATATGAGCAGTTCTTC. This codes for CASSHGTSGGYEQFF. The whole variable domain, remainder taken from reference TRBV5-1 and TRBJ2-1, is KAGVTQTPRYLIKTRGQQVTLSCSPISGHRSVSWYQQTPGQGLQFLFEYFSETQRNKGNFPGRFSGRQFSNSRSEMNVSTLELGDSALYLCASSHGTSGGYEQFFGPGTRLTVL.

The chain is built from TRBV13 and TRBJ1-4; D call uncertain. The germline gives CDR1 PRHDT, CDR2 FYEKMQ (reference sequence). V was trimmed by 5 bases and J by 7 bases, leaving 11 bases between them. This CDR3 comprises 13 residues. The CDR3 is CASSPGGGEKLFF. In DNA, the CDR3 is TGTGCCAGCAGCCCCGGAGGTGGTGAAAAACTGTTTTTT.

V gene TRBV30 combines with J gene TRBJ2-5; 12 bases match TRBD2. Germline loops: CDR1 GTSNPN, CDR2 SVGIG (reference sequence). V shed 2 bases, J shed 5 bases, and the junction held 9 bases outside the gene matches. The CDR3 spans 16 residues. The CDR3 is CAWSHRLAGAQETQYF. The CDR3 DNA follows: TGTGCCTGGAGTCACCGACTAGCGGGGGCCCAGGAGACCCAGTACTTC. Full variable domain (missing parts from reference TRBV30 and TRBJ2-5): SQTIHQWPATLVQPVGSPLSLECTVEGTSNPNLYWYRQAAGRGLQLLFYSVGIGQISSEVPQNLSASRPQDRQFILSSKKLLLSDSGFYLCAWSHRLAGAQETQYFGPGTRLLVL.

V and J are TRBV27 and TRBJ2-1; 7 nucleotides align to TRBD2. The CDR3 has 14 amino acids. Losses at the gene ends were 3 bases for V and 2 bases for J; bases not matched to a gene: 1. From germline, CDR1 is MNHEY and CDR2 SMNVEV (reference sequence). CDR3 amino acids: CASSFGGAYNEQFF. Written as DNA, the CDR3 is TGTGCCAGCAGTTTTGGGGGGGCCTACAATGAGCAGTTCTTC.

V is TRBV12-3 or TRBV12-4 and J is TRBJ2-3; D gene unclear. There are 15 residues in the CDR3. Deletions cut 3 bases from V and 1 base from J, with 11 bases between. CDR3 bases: TGTGCCAGCAGTTTTCTGGTACCGGGCACAGATACGCAGTATTTT. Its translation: CASSFLVPGTDTQYF.

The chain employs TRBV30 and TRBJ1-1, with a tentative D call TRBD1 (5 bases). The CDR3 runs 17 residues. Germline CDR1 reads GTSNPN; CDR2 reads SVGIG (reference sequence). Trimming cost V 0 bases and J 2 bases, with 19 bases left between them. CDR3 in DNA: TGTGCCTGGAGTGTATGGGCAGGGCCCAAAGAAAACACTGAAGCTTTCTTT. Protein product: CAWSVWAGPKENTEAFF.

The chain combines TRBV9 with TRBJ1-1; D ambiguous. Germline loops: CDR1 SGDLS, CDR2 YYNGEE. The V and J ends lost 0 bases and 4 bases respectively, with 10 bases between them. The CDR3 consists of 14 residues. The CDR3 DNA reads TGTGCCAGCAGCGTAGAAGGGCGGAGCACTGAAGCTTTCTTT. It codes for CASSVEGRSTEAFF.

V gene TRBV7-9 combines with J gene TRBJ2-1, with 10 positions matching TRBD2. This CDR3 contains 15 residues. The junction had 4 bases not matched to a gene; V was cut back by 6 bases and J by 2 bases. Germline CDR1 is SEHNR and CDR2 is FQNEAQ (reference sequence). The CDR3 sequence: CASRVAGGPYNEQFF. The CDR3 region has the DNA TGTGCCAGCAGGGTAGCGGGGGGCCCCTACAATGAGCAGTTCTTC.

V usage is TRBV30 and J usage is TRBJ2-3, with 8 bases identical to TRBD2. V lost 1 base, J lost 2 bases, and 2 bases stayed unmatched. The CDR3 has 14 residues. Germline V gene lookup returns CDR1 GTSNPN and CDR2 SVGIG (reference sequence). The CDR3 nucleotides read TGTGCCTGGAGTGACGGGGGGGTCACAGATACGCAGTATTTT. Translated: CAWSDGGVTDTQYF.

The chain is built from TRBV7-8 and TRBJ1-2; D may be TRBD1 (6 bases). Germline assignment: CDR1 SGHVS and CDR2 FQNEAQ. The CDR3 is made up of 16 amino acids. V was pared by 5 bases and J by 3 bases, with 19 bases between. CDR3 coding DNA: TGTGCCAGCAGCAACTCCCGGGACAAAGGAGACTATGGCTACACCTTC. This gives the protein CASSNSRDKGDYGYTF.

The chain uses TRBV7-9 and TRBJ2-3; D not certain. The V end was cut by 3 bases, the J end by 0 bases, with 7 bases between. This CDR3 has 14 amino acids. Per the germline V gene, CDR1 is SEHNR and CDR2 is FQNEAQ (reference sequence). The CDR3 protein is CASSFLPSTDTQYF. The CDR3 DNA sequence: TGTGCCAGCAGCTTTCTCCCGAGCACAGATACGCAGTATTTT.

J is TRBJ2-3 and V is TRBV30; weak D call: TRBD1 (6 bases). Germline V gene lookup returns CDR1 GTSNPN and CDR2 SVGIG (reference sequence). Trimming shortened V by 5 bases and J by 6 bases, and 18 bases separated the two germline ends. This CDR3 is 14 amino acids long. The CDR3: CAWEEQGTGDTQYF. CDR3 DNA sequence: TGTGCCTGGGAAGAGCAGGGGACCGGGGATACGCAGTATTTT.

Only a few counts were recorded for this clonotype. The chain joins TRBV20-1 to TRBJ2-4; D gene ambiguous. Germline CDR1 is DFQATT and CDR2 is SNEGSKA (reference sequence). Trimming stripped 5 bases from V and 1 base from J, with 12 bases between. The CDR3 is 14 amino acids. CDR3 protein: CSASQARAKNIQYF. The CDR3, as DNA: TGCAGTGCTTCCCAAGCGAGGGCCAAAAACATTCAGTACTTC.

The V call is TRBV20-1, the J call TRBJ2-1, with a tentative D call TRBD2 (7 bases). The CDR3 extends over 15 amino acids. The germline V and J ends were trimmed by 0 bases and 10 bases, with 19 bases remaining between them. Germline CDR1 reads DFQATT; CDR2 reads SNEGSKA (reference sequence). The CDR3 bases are TGCAGTGCTAGAGATCTTGCGGGGGCCGAAGGGGAGCAGTTCTTC. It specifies CSARDLAGAEGEQFF.

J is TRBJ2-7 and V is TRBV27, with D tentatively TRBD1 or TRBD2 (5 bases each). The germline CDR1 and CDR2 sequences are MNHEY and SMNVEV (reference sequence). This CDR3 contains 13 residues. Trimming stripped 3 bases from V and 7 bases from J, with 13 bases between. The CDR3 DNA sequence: TGTGCCAGCAGTTTCGGGACGCCTAGGGAGCAGTACTTC. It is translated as CASSFGTPREQYF.

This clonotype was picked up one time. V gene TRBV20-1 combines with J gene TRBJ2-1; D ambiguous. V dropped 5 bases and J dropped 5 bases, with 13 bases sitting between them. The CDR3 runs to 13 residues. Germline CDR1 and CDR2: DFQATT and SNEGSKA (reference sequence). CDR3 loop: CSAPFDSHNEQFF. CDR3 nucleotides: TGCAGTGCTCCATTTGACTCTCACAATGAGCAGTTCTTC.

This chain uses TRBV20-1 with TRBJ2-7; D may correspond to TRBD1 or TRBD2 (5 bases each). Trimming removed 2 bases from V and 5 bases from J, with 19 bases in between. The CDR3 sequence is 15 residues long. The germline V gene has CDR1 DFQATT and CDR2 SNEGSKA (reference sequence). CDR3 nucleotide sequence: TGCAGTGCTAGACGGCCGGGGCCCCTCAGTGACGAGCAGTACTTC. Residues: CSARRPGPLSDEQYF.

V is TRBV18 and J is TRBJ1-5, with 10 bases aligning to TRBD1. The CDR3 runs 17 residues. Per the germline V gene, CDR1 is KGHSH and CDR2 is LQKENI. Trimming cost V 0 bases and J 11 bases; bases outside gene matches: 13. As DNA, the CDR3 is TGTGCCAGCTCACCACCTATGGGACAGGGGAAGGAGTCAGCCCAGCATTTT. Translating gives CASSPPMGQGKESAQHF.

The CDR3 here is CASGVNEQFF. For the CDR3, the DNA is TGTGCCAGTGGAGTCAATGAGCAGTTCTTC. The chain uses TRBV19 and TRBJ2-1; no clear D. CDR1 LNHDA and CDR2 SQIVND come from the germline V gene (reference sequence). This CDR3 contains 10 residues. Trimming took 8 bases from V and 6 from J, leaving 5 bases between them.

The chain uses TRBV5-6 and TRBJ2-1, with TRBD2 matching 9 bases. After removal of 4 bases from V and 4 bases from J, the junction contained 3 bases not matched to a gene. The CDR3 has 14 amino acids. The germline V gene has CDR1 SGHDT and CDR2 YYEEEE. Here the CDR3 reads CASSLTSGYNEQFF. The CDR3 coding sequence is TGTGCCAGCAGCCTGACTAGCGGTTACAATGAGCAGTTCTTC.

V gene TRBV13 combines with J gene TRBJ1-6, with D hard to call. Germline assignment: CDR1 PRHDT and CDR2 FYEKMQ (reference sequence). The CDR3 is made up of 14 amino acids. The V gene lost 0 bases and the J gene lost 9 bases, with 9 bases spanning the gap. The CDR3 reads CASSLGGGGSPLHF. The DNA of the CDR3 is TGTGCCAGCAGCTTAGGAGGAGGTGGTTCACCCCTCCACTTT.

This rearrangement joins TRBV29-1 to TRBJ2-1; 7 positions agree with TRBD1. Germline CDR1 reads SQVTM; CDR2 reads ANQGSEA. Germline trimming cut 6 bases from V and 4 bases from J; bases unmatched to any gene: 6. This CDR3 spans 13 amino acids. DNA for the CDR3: TGCAGCGTCTTAGGGACAGCGTACAATGAGCAGTTCTTC. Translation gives CSVLGTAYNEQFF.

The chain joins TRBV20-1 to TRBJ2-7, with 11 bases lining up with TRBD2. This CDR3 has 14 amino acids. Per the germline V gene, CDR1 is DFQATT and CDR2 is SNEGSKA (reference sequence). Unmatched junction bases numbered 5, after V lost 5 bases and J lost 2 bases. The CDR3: CSAPGTSGPYEQYF. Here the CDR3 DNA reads TGCAGTGCTCCCGGGACTAGCGGTCCCTACGAGCAGTACTTC.